This T cell receptor beta chain was recovered during a study of Graves' ophthalmopathy and Graves' hyperthyroidism. About the research overall: Blood was drawn at initial diagnosis, before any treatment. General study results and limits: With about 87% sensitivity and 75% to 84% specificity, a 13-signature model separated ophthalmopathy from stable hyperthyroidism. Ophthalmopathy progression was predicted by the model at less than 71% sensitivity and about 72% specificity. Most expanded clonotypes in thyroid above 0.001 frequency also showed up in blood.

Details on this clonotype: The antigen is unknown.

Germline V gene data show CDR1 as LNHNV and CDR2 as YYDKDF (reference sequence). V lost 0 bases and J lost 3, with 5 bases in between. This CDR3 contains 13 residues. The TCR beta CDR3 regions underwent amplification from RNA transcripts. Second-round multiplex PCR followed a first-round RT-PCR using HTBI primers. TCRdb reanalysed the multiplex PCR reads using MiXCR and keeps one entry per CDR3 protein. The repertoire holds 300,000 to 400,000 distinct CDR3 sequences, with roughly 15% as singletons. The material sequenced was peripheral blood. This chain links TRBV15 with TRBJ1-2; D unresolved. The TCR sequence derives from an adult man with Graves' ophthalmopathy. The CDR3 DNA sequence: TGTGCCACCAGCAGAGATGGGGACTATGGCTACACCTTC. Amino acid sequence: CATSRDGDYGYTF.